This TCR beta chain was found in a study of blood T cell repertoires in COVID-19. Across the study: Material from acute and convalescent COVID-19 was sourced from the United States, Italy and Spain.

Participant age was roughly 18 to 95 years, and participants resided in fewer than 25 US areas. Cohort 3 recovered donors had two negative PCRs, clearance, or symptom resolution. Original data processing: Amplified reference gene primers provided the basis for estimating nucleated cell counts. The method was immunoSEQ multiplex PCR; TCRdb's version includes in-frame clones alone and lacks a portion of them. That table supplies the V and J calls and clone size; D and trimming were determined from the DNA. The data contain around 250,000 clones, about nine tenths of them singletons. CDR3 length: 14 amino acids. The V gene's germline CDR1 is SQVTM and CDR2 ANQGSEA. Trimming cost V 3 bases and J 3 bases; bases outside gene matches: 6.

The receptor's source is a man aged 18 to 35 who had recovered from COVID-19. Material for sequencing was PBMCs or T cells enriched from blood (not recorded which). This chain uses TRBV29-1 with TRBJ1-2; TRBD1 aligns across 8 bases. This CDR3 reads CSVDGQGADYGYTF. The CDR3 nucleotides are TGCAGCGTTGATGGTCAGGGGGCCGACTATGGCTACACCTTC.